Below, 24 T cell receptor beta chains from the same sample are listed, as sequenced in a study of tumor-infiltrating lymphocytes in primary liver carcinoma. Using a constant-region primer together with ProtoScript II reverse transcriptase, TCR beta cDNA was made from roughly 540 ng of total RNA. Nested multiplex PCR, run for three rounds with slightly modified ARM-PCR, yielded TCR beta libraries. TRBV1-TRBV30 forward primers paired with a C-beta reverse primer drove the first two PCR rounds, about 9 cycles each. Via MiXCR, TCRdb re-called the multiplex PCR reads, giving one row per CDR3 protein. The sample includes approximately 330,000 distinct CDR3 sequences, roughly 61% of them seen just once. It was unsorted whole blood that yielded blood RNA, and germline DNA was also extracted. Sequenced input: peripheral blood. The receptors were gathered from a man between 40 and 49 years old with primary liver carcinoma and hepatitis B virus infection.

This rearrangement joins TRBV28 to TRBJ1-1; D gene unclear. The CDR3 spans 13 residues. Germline V lookup: CDR1 MDHEN, CDR2 SYDVKM. With 7 bases removed from V and 3 bases from J, the gap between germline ends came to 12 bases. Here the CDR3 reads CASTLVEDTEAFF. The DNA of the CDR3 is TGTGCCAGCACCTTGGTGGAGGACACTGAAGCTTTCTTT.

This clonotype came up a few times. The genes are TRBV29-1 and TRBJ2-1; D is undetermined. The CDR3 has 15 amino acids. CDR1 SQVTM and CDR2 ANQGSEA come from the germline V gene. V lost 3 bases, J lost 6 bases, and 18 bases lay in between. For the CDR3, the DNA is TGCAGCGTTGATCTTTCTAGGGCCAATACCAATGAGCAGTTCTTC. Translated: CSVDLSRANTNEQFF.

V gene TRBV14 combines with J gene TRBJ2-1, with a possible D match to TRBD2 (6 bases). Germline V gene sequence: CDR1 SGHDN, CDR2 FVKESK. CDR3 length: 15 residues. Trimming took 3 bases from V and 5 from J, leaving 14 bases between them. CDR3 residues: CASSQTEGPHNEQFF. The CDR3 DNA follows: TGTGCCAGCAGCCAGACGGAGGGCCCCCACAATGAGCAGTTCTTC.

J is TRBJ2-1 and V is TRBV11-2; 9 bases agree with TRBD2. V dropped 8 bases and J dropped 5; count of bases not matched to a gene: 13. The CDR3 sequence is 16 residues long. Per the germline V gene, CDR1 is SGHAT and CDR2 is FQNNGV. CDR3 loop: CASRKAGLARNNEQFF. The CDR3 DNA follows: TGTGCCAGCCGCAAAGCCGGACTAGCGAGAAACAATGAGCAGTTCTTC.

Regarding this clonotype: The junction departs from germline at one end; a sequencing error may be responsible. The V call is TRBV28, the J call TRBJ2-7; TRBD2 is a possible D gene (5 bases). Germline CDR1 reads MDHEN; CDR2 reads SYDVKM. There are 13 residues in the CDR3. CDR3 loop: CASRRGRSYEQYF. The CDR3 region has the DNA TGTGCTAGCAGACGCGGGCGTTCCTACGAGCAGTACTTC.

The V call is TRBV29-1, the J call TRBJ2-7; 7 positions agree with TRBD2. This CDR3 contains 11 residues. Per germline, CDR1 SQVTM and CDR2 ANQGSEA. J lost 7 bases, V lost 1 base, and 1 base had no gene match. The DNA for the CDR3 is TGCAGCGTTGAAGTCGGGGGGGAGCAGTACTTC. Translation: CSVEVGGEQYF.

This clonotype showed up many times. This chain uses TRBV11-2 with TRBJ2-1; the D gene could be TRBD1 or TRBD2 (5 bases each). The germline V gene encodes CDR1 SGHAT and CDR2 FQNNGV. The CDR3 totals 15 residues. V lost 6 bases and J 10 bases, leaving 22 bases between the germline ends. The CDR3 region is CASSPRDPRSGEQFF. The DNA of the CDR3 is TGTGCCAGCAGTCCCCGGGACCCCCGATCGGGGGAGCAGTTCTTC.

The V gene is TRBV12-3 or TRBV12-4, the J gene TRBJ2-2; perhaps TRBD2 as D (5 bases). V lost 0 bases, J lost 5 bases, and 16 bases lay in between. The CDR3 runs to 17 residues. The CDR3 spells CASSLAPLVGVTGELFF. Here the CDR3 DNA reads TGTGCCAGCAGTTTAGCCCCTCTAGTGGGAGTTACCGGGGAGCTGTTTTTT.

This clonotype occurred once. The chain links TRBV11-1 to TRBJ2-7; no firm D call. This CDR3 region has 14 residues. Trimming removed 3 bases from V and 4 bases from J, with 13 bases in between. Looked up from germline, CDR1 is SGHAT and CDR2 is FQDESV (reference sequence). CDR3 in DNA: TGTGCCAGCAGCTTCACTCAGAGTCCTTACGAGCAGTACTTC. This sequence encodes CASSFTQSPYEQYF.

This clonotype appeared a few times. J is TRBJ2-7 and V is TRBV6-2 or TRBV6-3, with 9 bases that match TRBD1. Germline-derived CDR1 and CDR2 are MNHEY and SVGEGT. There are 15 residues in the CDR3. The V gene end was trimmed by 0 bases and the J gene end by 6 bases; junction bases not matched to a gene: 6. DNA of the CDR3: TGTGCCAGCAGTTACTCGGACAGGGGAGTGGGCGAGCAGTACTTC. Encoded protein: CASSYSDRGVGEQYF.

This chain connects TRBV4-1 to TRBJ2-7; TRBD1 or TRBD2 may be the D gene (5 bases each). This CDR3 has 18 residues. Germline lookup yields CDR1 MGHRA and CDR2 YSYEKL. V was trimmed by 5 bases and J by 0 bases, leaving 23 bases between them. CDR3 nucleotides: TGCGCCAGCAGCGAGGTCAGGGCTGGCGACACTAGCTCCTACGAGCAGTACTTC. The encoded protein is CASSEVRAGDTSSYEQYF.

This clonotype occurred a few times. At one end, the junction sequence differs from germline, possibly due to a read error. The gene calls are TRBV6-1 and TRBJ2-2; TRBD1 matches 7 bases. Germline assignment: CDR1 MNHNS and CDR2 SASEGT. The CDR3 covers 17 residues. DNA of the CDR3: TGTGCCAGCAGTGAATTTGTAGGGACAGCGAATACCGGGGAGCTGTTTTTT. Translating gives CASSEFVGTANTGELFF.

A note on this clonotype: An end of the junction differs from the germline gene, which may be a read error. The chain is built from TRBV5-1 and TRBJ2-1, with D perhaps matching TRBD2 (5 bases). The germline V gene has CDR1 SGHRS and CDR2 YFSETQ. This CDR3 has 15 amino acids. This chain's CDR3 is CASSGGLSSYNKQFF. The CDR3 DNA is TGCGCCAGCAGCGGAGGTCTGAGCTCCTACAATAAGCAGTTCTTC.

A word on this clonotype: This may arise from a read error, as a much more abundant clone is one base away. The chain has TRBV6-5 and TRBJ2-7; 7 bases are shared with TRBD2. CDR1 MNHEY and CDR2 SVGAGI come from the germline V gene. The CDR3 sequence is 13 residues long. CDR3 DNA sequence: TGTGTCAGCAGCGTCGGACTAGACTACGAGCAGTACTTC. Its protein product is CVSSVGLDYEQYF.

This clonotype has a single count. V is TRBV6-2 or TRBV6-3 and J is TRBJ2-3, with a tentative D call TRBD2 (6 bases). Germline loops: CDR1 MNHEY, CDR2 SVGEGT. Trimming stripped 6 bases from V and 8 bases from J, with 18 bases between. The CDR3 spans 14 residues. CDR3 region: CASSPRLGAGTQYF. CDR3 coding DNA: TGTGCCAGCAGCCCGAGACTAGGAGCAGGTACGCAGTATTTT.

This clonotype was recorded once. CDR3 amino acids: CASSQEMSPHYEQYF. The CDR3 DNA reads TGCGCCAGCAGCCAAGAAATGTCACCCCACTACGAGCAGTACTTC. The chain employs TRBV4-1 and TRBJ2-7; D not certain. Germline V gene data show CDR1 as MGHRA and CDR2 as YSYEKL. This CDR3 spans 15 amino acids. Trimming cost V 0 bases and J 3 bases, with 12 bases left between them.

This clonotype was observed a handful of times. The chain links TRBV5-1 to TRBJ2-5; no reliable D call. The CDR3 is 11 residues long. Germline lookup yields CDR1 SGHRS and CDR2 YFSETQ. Between the trimmed V and J ends, which lost 6 bases and 1 base, there was a span of 4 bases. CDR3 amino acids: CASIFQETQYF. The CDR3 region has the DNA TGCGCCAGCATATTCCAAGAGACCCAGTACTTC.

Remarks on this clonotype: Compared with germline, one end of the junction differs, possibly owing to a read error. V usage is TRBV11-2 and J usage is TRBJ2-5, with 7 bases aligning to TRBD1. CDR1 is SGHAT, CDR2 FQNNGV, per germline. The CDR3 has 14 residues. The CDR3 nucleotides are TGTTCCAGCAGCGCAATAGGGGGCATAGAGACCCAGTACTTC. It is translated as CSSSAIGGIETQYF.

The rearrangement joins TRBV10-3 to TRBJ1-3; D is perhaps TRBD1 (6 bases). The CDR3 length is 15 residues. Trimming removed 7 bases from V and 5 bases from J, with 18 bases in between. Germline V lookup: CDR1 ENHRY, CDR2 SYGVKD. CDR3: CAINPGVLGRNTIYF. In nucleotides, the CDR3 is TGTGCCATCAACCCAGGGGTTTTGGGTCGAAACACCATATATTTT.

The genes are TRBV28 and TRBJ2-7, with a weak D call TRBD2 (6 bases). The CDR3 spans 13 residues. CDR1 and CDR2 from the germline V gene are MDHEN and SYDVKM. V was clipped by 7 bases and J by 2 bases, with 12 bases between them. The DNA for the CDR3 is TGTGCCAGCAATCGAGGAGGGGCCTACGAGCAGTACTTC. The encoded protein is CASNRGGAYEQYF.

Note on this clonotype: This sequence may be a read error, since a much larger clone differs from it by one base. The rearrangement links TRBV30 to TRBJ1-1, with 8 bases lining up with TRBD1. The V gene end was trimmed by 0 bases and the J gene end by 3 bases; junction bases not matched to a gene: 9. Germline CDR1 GTSNPN, CDR2 SVGIG (reference sequence). CDR3 length equals 16 residues. CDR3 nucleotides: TGTGCCTGGAGTGTTCACTTCGGGACAGGAGACACTGAAGCTTTCTTT. This encodes CAWSVHFGTGDTEAFF.

To note about this clonotype: An end of the junction does not agree with germline; a read error may underlie this. The V call is TRBV12-3 or TRBV12-4, the J call TRBJ1-1, with D perhaps matching TRBD1 (6 bases). This CDR3 is built from 15 residues. The CDR3, as DNA: TGTGCCAGCAACCGCAACGGGGGCTCGAACAATGAAGCTTTCTTT. Translated, it gives CASNRNGGSNNEAFF.

Concerning this clonotype itself: A junction end diverges from the germline sequence, so it may reflect a read error. The chain couples TRBV13 to TRBJ2-5; D gene ambiguous. The germline V gene encodes CDR1 PRHDT and CDR2 FYEKMQ (reference sequence). The CDR3 has 15 amino acids. The CDR3 protein is CASSLDEAGKETRYF. The DNA for the CDR3 is TGTGCCAGCAGCTTAGATGAGGCAGGCAAAGAGACCCGGTACTTC.

The chain joins TRBV30 to TRBJ2-5; D is undetermined. Per the germline V gene, CDR1 is GTSNPN and CDR2 is SVGIG (reference sequence). Deletions cut 1 base from V and 1 base from J, with 7 bases between. The CDR3 has 13 residues. CDR3 in DNA: TGTGCCTGGAGTGGCGAAGTCCAAGAGACCCAGTACTTC. Amino acid sequence: CAWSGEVQETQYF. The full variable domain, its missing parts supplied by reference TRBV30 and TRBJ2-5, is SQTIHQWPATLVQPVGSPLSLECTVEGTSNPNLYWYRQAAGRGLQLLFYSVGIGQISSEVPQNLSASRPQDRQFILSSKKLLLSDSGFYLCAWSGEVQETQYFGPGTRLLVL.